This T cell receptor (beta chain) originates from a study of early T cells in non-severe SARS-CoV-2 infection. Whole-study context: RNA in bulk from unsorted whole blood was sequenced, and chains were unpaired.

In this sample, this clonotype turned up a few times. Its cognate antigen is unknown. Attached unique molecular identifiers marked individual cDNA molecules. MiXCR was run by TCRdb on the 5' RACE reads, yielding one entry per CDR3 protein. The sample has about 60,000 distinct CDR3 sequences, about 11% seen once. The germline V gene encodes CDR1 MNHNY and CDR2 SVGAGI (reference sequence). Trimming cost V 6 bases and J 10 bases; bases outside gene matches: 15. CDR3 length: 16 residues. Study results and caveats: The study's VDJdb matching favored anti-spike CD8 responses and missed private and CD4 specificities.

This TCR derives from an adult who was a healthcare worker with PCR-confirmed SARS-CoV-2 infection or an uninfected control (not recorded which). This specimen was whole blood, taken at baseline. The chain joins TRBV6-6 to TRBJ2-1; 10 nucleotides agree with TRBD2. CDR3 in DNA: TGTGCCAGCAGCCCCGGGAGCGGGGGGGCCGTAGGGGAGCAGTTCTTC. It yields the protein CASSPGSGGAVGEQFF.